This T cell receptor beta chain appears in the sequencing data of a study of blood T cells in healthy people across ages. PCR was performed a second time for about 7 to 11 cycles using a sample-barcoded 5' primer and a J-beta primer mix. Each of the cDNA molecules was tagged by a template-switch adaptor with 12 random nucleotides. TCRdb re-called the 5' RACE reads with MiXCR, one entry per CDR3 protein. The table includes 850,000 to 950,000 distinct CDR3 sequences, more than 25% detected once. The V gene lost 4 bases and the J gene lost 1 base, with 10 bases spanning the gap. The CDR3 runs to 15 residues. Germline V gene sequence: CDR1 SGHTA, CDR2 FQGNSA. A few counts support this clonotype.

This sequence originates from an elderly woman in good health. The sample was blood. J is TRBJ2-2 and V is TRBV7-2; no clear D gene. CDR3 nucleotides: TGTGCCAGCAGCTCCTGGACGGAGAACACCGGGGAGCTGTTTTTT. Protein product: CASSSWTENTGELFF. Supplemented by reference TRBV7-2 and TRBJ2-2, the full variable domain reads GAGVSQSPSNKVTEKGKDVELRCDPISGHTALYWYRQSLGQGLEFLIYFQGNSAPDKSGLPSDRFSAERTGGSVSTLTIQRTQQEDSAVYLCASSSWTENTGELFFGEGSRLTVL.